This T cell receptor beta chain was sequenced in a study of T cell clones after liver transplantation. Study-level background: A pre-transplant mixed lymphocyte reaction with TCRbeta sequencing defined graft-donor-reactive clones followed in post-transplant blood. Apart from a few HCV-positive recipients, transplants were for non-autoimmune, non-viral reasons. Blood was drawn pre-transplant, before withdrawal, and after full or failed withdrawal.

The data were produced by immunoSEQ multiplex PCR, yet TCRdb's version contains in-frame clones alone and is incomplete. This sample carries more than 95,000 clones, about nine tenths of them seen once, and the ten largest clones take 0.83%. This CDR3 contains 14 residues. V was trimmed by 4 bases and J by 0 bases, leaving 7 bases between them. Per germline, CDR1 LNHDA and CDR2 SQIVND (reference sequence). Unstimulated PBMCs were sorted into CD3+CD4+ and CD3+CD8+ populations. The chain carries TRBV19 and TRBJ1-5; D gene unclear. The sequence was collected from a human patient who received a liver transplant. The graft donor may have contributed some T cells. Sequences were derived from CD4+ T cells from blood, sampled 12 months after liver transplant. Here the CDR3 DNA reads TGTGCCAGTAGTAGGGGAGGTAGCAATCAGCCCCAGCATTTT. As protein: CASSRGGSNQPQHF.